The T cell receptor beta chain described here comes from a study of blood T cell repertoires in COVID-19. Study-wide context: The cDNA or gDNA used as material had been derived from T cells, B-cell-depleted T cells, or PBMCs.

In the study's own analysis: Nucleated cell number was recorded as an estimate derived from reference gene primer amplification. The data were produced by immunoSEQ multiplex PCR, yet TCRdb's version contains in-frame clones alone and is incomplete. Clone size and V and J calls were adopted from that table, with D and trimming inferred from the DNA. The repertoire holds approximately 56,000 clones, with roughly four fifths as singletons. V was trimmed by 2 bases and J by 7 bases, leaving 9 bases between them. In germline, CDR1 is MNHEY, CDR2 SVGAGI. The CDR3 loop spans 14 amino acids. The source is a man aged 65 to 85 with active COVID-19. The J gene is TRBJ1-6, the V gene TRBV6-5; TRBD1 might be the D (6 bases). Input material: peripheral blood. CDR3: CASSYGGGNSPLHF. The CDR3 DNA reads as TGTGCCAGCAGTTACGGGGGCGGGAATTCACCCCTCCACTTT.